The next 17 T cell receptor beta chains were all read from a single sample in a study of CD8+ T cells in alopecia areata. Extracted RNA was reverse transcribed into cDNA, the sequencing template. Sequencing used immunoSEQ multiplex PCR; TCRdb keeps in-frame clones, though not all of them. The sample was found to contain approximately 280,000 clones, and every one recurs. A panel of CD4, CD8alpha, NKG2D, NKG2ACE and other markers served to sort pooled cutaneous lymph node cells. The sample comprised CD4+ T cells sorted from a lymph node. The receptors come from a C3H/HeJ mouse with alopecia areata. The MHC haplotype of the strain is H2-k.

This clone was detected only a few times. The gene names here belong to mouse. The identical CDR3 is also encoded by other nucleotide sequences in the sample. This CDR3 is CAWSLSDTQYF. The sequenced part of the CDR3 DNA is TGTGCCTGGAGTCTCTCAGAC. V is TRBV31 and J is TRBJ2-5; no definite D call. The CDR3 end is not reached by the read, which stops 4 residues before it; the germline J gene fills it in. Germline V lookup: CDR1 GKSSPN, CDR2 SITVG. This CDR3 region has 11 residues.

This clone was found a few times. These gene names are mouse names. The read terminates 4 residues ahead of where the CDR3 ends, so the germline J gene completes it. The chain is built from TRBV5 and TRBJ2-7; the D is unclear. CDR1 is LGHNA, CDR2 YNLKQL, per germline (reference sequence). Trimming pared 0 bases from V and 2 bases from J, leaving 5 bases between. The CDR3 runs 13 residues. The CDR3 reads CASSQDSAYEQYF. Partial CDR3 DNA: TGTGCCAGCAGCCAAGACTCAGCCTAT.

Concerning this clone itself: The gene symbols are mouse symbols. The read halts 4 residues ahead of the CDR3 end, with the missing end drawn from the germline J gene. The chain couples TRBV13-2 to TRBJ2-1; perhaps TRBD1 as D (6 bases). CDR1 and CDR2 from the germline V gene are NNHNN and SYGAGS (reference sequence). V lost 0 bases to trimming and J lost 4 bases, with 8 bases between them. The CDR3 loop spans 14 amino acids. The CDR3 bases that were read are TGTGCCAGCGGTGATGTCCAGGGGTATGCT. Its protein is CASGDVQGYA. The CDR3, in full, reads CASGDVQGYAEQFF.

This clone was seen a few times. Genes here carry mouse names. The read terminates 4 residues before the CDR3 end, so the remaining end is supplied by the germline J gene. In the same sample, other DNA sequences code for this CDR3. The genes are TRBV13-2 and TRBJ2-5, with TRBD1 identical over 9 bases. This CDR3 comprises 15 residues. The germline V gene encodes CDR1 NNHNN and CDR2 SYGAGS (reference sequence). The junction had 2 bases not matched to a gene; V was cut back by 3 bases and J by 0 bases. The CDR3 spells CASGGDRVNQDTQYF. The CDR3 DNA, read in part, is TGTGCCAGCGGTGGGGACAGGGTTAACCAAGAC.

A word on this clone: Gene names refer to mouse genes. The read terminates 4 residues before the CDR3 end, so the remaining end is supplied by the germline J gene. V usage is TRBV19 and J usage is TRBJ2-1; 12 bases line up with TRBD2. Per germline, CDR1 FNHDT and CDR2 SITEND (reference sequence). CDR3 length equals 16 residues. The V gene end was trimmed by 6 bases and the J gene end by 1 base; junction bases not matched to a gene: 5. The CDR3 protein is CASTVGLGGNYAEQFF. The covered CDR3 bases are TGTGCCAGCACCGTGGGACTGGGGGGAAACTATGCT.

Comments on this clone: Here the gene names and germline are mouse. The CDR3 goes on 4 residues after the read ends, and that part is filled in from the germline J gene. V and J are TRBV5 and TRBJ2-2; 9 bases align to TRBD2. V trimming: 4 bases; J trimming: 4 bases; junction bases outside the gene matches: 1. Per germline, CDR1 LGHNA and CDR2 YNLKQL (reference sequence). CDR3 length: 14 amino acids. The CDR3 region is CASSPWGGTGQLYF. CDR3 DNA (partial): TGTGCCAGCAGCCCCTGGGGGGGCACCGGG.

This clone was observed a handful of times. Genes and germline come from the mouse. The DNA ends 4 residues before the CDR3 does, and the rest of the CDR3 is filled in from the germline J gene. This chain uses TRBV31 with TRBJ2-3; 7 nucleotides agree with TRBD2. This CDR3 spans 16 amino acids. From germline, CDR1 is GKSSPN and CDR2 SITVG. Germline trimming cut 0 bases from V and 0 bases from J; bases unmatched to any gene: 6. The sequenced part of the CDR3 DNA is TGTGCCTGGAGTCTCCGGACTGGAAGTAGTGCAGAA. Translated, it gives CAWSLRTGSSAE. The whole CDR3 protein reads CAWSLRTGSSAETLYF.

This clone was seen a few times. Mouse germline and gene names are used. From the germline J gene comes the end of the CDR3, since the read stops 4 residues before it. The chain is built from TRBV13-1 and TRBJ2-7, with 9 bases that match TRBD2. Trimming took 0 bases from V and 0 from J; bases not matched to a gene: 4. In germline, CDR1 is NSHNY, CDR2 SYGAGN. The CDR3 consists of 16 residues. The CDR3 sequence: CASSDGDWGSSYEQYF. The CDR3 DNA, read in part, is TGTGCCAGCAGTGATGGCGACTGGGGGAGCTCCTAT.

On this clone itself: Any gene name here is a mouse gene name. The sequence runs out 4 residues before the end of the CDR3; the remainder is reconstructed from the germline J gene. J is TRBJ2-3 and V is TRBV19; D might be TRBD1 (5 bases). With 1 base removed from V and 1 base from J, the gap between germline ends came to 7 bases. There are 14 residues in the CDR3. The germline CDR1 and CDR2 sequences are FNHDT and SITEND (reference sequence). This CDR3 reads CASSIKGGAETLYF. The CDR3 bases that were read are TGTGCCAGCAGTATAAAAGGGGGTGCAGAA.

A word on this clone: Gene names refer to mouse genes. CDR3 sequence reads: CASSDWTGGGYEQYF. The part of the CDR3 DNA that was read is TGTGCCAGCAGTGATTGGACTGGGGGGGGCTAT. V and J are TRBV13-1 and TRBJ2-7; 12 bases are shared with TRBD2. The read terminates 4 residues before the CDR3 end, so the remaining end is supplied by the germline J gene. J was trimmed by 3 bases and V by 1 base; bases with no gene match: 2. The germline V gene has CDR1 NSHNY and CDR2 SYGAGN. The CDR3 length is 15 residues.

This clone turned up a few times. The gene names here belong to mouse. Read sequence stops 4 residues before the CDR3 end, and the germline J gene provides the missing end. The gene calls are TRBV29 and TRBJ2-3; 7 bases map to TRBD1. Looked up from germline, CDR1 is MSHET and CDR2 is SYDVDS. The CDR3 spans 13 residues. The J segment lost 1 base and the V segment lost 11 bases, leaving 6 bases of the junction unmatched. The CDR3 region is CAVRDSGAETLYF. CDR3 DNA, as far as it was read: TGTGCTGTCCGGGACAGCGGTGCAGAA.

Notes on this clone: Gene names are mouse gene names. The DNA ends 4 residues before the CDR3 does, and the rest of the CDR3 is filled in from the germline J gene. The chain combines TRBV13-1 with TRBJ2-5; D might be TRBD1 (6 bases). From germline, CDR1 is NSHNY and CDR2 SYGAGN. The CDR3 sequence is 16 residues long. Trimming left V 0 bases short and J 3 bases short, with 14 bases between. The sequenced CDR3 bases are TGTGCCAGCAGTGATGTCAGGGGAACTACTCAAGAC. This sequence encodes CASSDVRGTTQD. The full-length CDR3 reads as CASSDVRGTTQDTQYF.

This clone has only a few counts. The gene names given are mouse names. Incomplete CDR3 DNA: TGTGCCAGCAGGCCTGGGGTTAACTATGCT. This translates into CASRPGVNYA. The full CDR3 reads CASRPGVNYAEQFF. The chain carries TRBV13-1 and TRBJ2-1; maybe TRBD2 (6 bases). Read data end 4 residues before the CDR3 end; the end is taken from the germline J gene. V was clipped by 5 bases and J by 0 bases, with 9 bases between them. CDR1 is NSHNY and CDR2 is SYGAGN in the germline V gene. CDR3 length equals 14 residues.

This clone was counted only a few times. The gene names here belong to mouse. The CDR3 end lies 4 residues beyond the end of the read and is filled in from the germline J gene. The gene calls are TRBV5 and TRBJ2-1; 12 bases match TRBD2. From germline, CDR1 is LGHNA and CDR2 YNLKQL (reference sequence). The CDR3 contains 16 residues. V lost 6 bases, J lost 4 bases, and 7 bases stayed unmatched. The part of the CDR3 DNA that was read is TGTGCCAGCAGTCGGGACTGGGGGGAGAGGTATGCT. Protein: CASSRDWGERYA. In full, the CDR3 is CASSRDWGERYAEQFF.

This clone was observed a few times. Mouse gene names apply. The read terminates 3 residues before the CDR3 end, so the remaining end is supplied by the germline J gene. The chain employs TRBV19 and TRBJ1-6; TRBD1 matches at 7 bases. TRBJ1-6 is marked as an open reading frame, function uncertain. J was trimmed by 9 bases and V by 4 bases; bases with no gene match: 1. CDR1 FNHDT and CDR2 SITEND come from the germline V gene (reference sequence). CDR3 length equals 12 residues. The DNA read from the CDR3 is TGTGCCAGCAGTCAGGGGGTTTCGCCC. This translates into CASSQGVSP. The full-length CDR3 reads as CASSQGVSPLYF.

A word on this clone: Gene and germline names: mouse. Coverage ceases 4 residues before the CDR3 finishes, and the germline J gene fills in the end. This specimen includes other DNA sequences encoding the same CDR3. The V and J genes are TRBV5 and TRBJ2-2; TRBD1 agrees at 10 bases. The J segment lost 3 bases and the V segment lost 4 bases, leaving 2 bases of the junction unmatched. The CDR3 totals 15 residues. CDR1 and CDR2 (germline): LGHNA, YNLKQL (reference sequence). The CDR3 DNA, read in part, is TGTGCCAGCAGCCGGGACAGGGGAGACACCGGG. Its protein product is CASSRDRGDTG. The complete CDR3 protein is CASSRDRGDTGQLYF.

This clone was found a few times. Each gene name is a mouse one. The read finishes 4 residues shy of the CDR3 end, and the germline J gene is used to complete it. Other DNA sequences from this sample encode an identical CDR3 as well. V usage is TRBV1 and J usage is TRBJ2-3; a possible D gene is TRBD1 (5 bases). There are 15 residues in the CDR3. V was trimmed by 1 base and J by 0 bases, leaving 8 bases between them. Germline V CDR1 and CDR2: NSQYPW, LRSPGD (reference sequence). The DNA read from the CDR3 is TGCACCTGCAGTGCAGGACAGTTTAGTGCAGAA. Translating it yields CTCSAGQFSAE. The complete CDR3 sequence is CTCSAGQFSAETLYF.